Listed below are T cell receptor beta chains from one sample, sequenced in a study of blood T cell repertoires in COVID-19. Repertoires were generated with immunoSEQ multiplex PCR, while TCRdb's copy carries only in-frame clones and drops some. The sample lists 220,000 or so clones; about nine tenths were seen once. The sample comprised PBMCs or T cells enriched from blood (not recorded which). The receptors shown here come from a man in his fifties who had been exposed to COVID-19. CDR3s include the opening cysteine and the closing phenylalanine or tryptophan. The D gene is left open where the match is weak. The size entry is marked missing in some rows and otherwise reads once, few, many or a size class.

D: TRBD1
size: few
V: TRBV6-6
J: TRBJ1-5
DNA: TGTGCCAGCAGTCGAACCTTGACAGGGTTCAATCAGCCCCAGCATTTT
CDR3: CASSRTLTGFNQPQHF

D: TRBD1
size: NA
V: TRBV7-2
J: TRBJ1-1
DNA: TGTGCCAGCAGCTTCAGGGGGGCGCGAACTGAAGCTTTCTTT
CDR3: CASSFRGARTEAFF

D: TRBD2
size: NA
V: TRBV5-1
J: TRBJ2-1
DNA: TGCGCCAGCAGCTCGACTAGCGGGGACCGGGAGGAGCAGTTCTTC
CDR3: CASSSTSGDREEQFF

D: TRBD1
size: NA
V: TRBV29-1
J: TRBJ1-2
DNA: TGCAGCGTGATCGTCTGGGACAGGGGAGATGGCTACACCTTC
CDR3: CSVIVWDRGDGYTF

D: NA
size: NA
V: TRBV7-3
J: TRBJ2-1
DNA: TGTGCCAGCAGCCTCCTCGGGAGTGAGGGAGAGCAGTTCTTC
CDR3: CASSLLGSEGEQFF

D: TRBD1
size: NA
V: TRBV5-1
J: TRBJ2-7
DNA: TGCGCCAGCAGCGGGGGGACAGGGGGCAGCGAGCAGTACTTC
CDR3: CASSGGTGGSEQYF

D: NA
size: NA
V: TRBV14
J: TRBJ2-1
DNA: TGTGCCAGCAGCCACCTTCGTCCCAGGGTAAGGTACAATGAGCAGTTCTTC
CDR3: CASSHLRPRVRYNEQFF

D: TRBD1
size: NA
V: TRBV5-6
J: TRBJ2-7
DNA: TGTGCCAGCAGTCCTCGACAGGGCTCCTACGAGCAGTACTTC
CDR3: CASSPRQGSYEQYF

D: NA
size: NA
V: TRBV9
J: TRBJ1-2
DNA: TGTGCCAGCAGCGGAACAGGGAACGACTATGGCTACACCTTC
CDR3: CASSGTGNDYGYTF

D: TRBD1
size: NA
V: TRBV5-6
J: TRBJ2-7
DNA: TGTGCCAGCCGGGACAGGGGGTACGAGCAGTACTTC
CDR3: CASRDRGYEQYF

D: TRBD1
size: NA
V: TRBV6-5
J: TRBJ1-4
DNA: TGTGCCAGCAGTAGGACAGGAACTAATGAAAAACTGTTTTTT
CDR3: CASSRTGTNEKLFF

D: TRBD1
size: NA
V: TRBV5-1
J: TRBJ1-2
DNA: TGCGCCAGCAGCCCCCAGGGGGCTGGCGGCTACACCTTC
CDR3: CASSPQGAGGYTF

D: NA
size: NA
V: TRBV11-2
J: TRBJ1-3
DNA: TGTGCCAGCAGCCGAGACTCTGGAAACACCATATATTTT
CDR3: CASSRDSGNTIYF

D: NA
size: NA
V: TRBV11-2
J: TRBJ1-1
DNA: TGTGCCAGCAGCATGCGGGGGCTGAGGAACACTGAAGCTTTCTTT
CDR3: CASSMRGLRNTEAFF

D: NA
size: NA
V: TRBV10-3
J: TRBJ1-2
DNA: TGTGCCATCAGAGACGGAGGGCAGGTGGATGGCTACACCTTC
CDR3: CAIRDGGQVDGYTF

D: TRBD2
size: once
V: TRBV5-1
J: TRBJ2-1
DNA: TGCGCCAGCAGCTTGTTGACTAGCGGGGGGGCCAATGAGCAGTTCTTC
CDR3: CASSLLTSGGANEQFF

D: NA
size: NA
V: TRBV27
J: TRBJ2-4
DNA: TGTGCCAGCAGTTTAAACGCAGAAAGCATTCAGTACTTC
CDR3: CASSLNAESIQYF

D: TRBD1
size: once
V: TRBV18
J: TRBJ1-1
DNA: TGTGCCAGCTCACCCCGGACAGGGTTTGACACTGAAGCTTTCTTT
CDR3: CASSPRTGFDTEAFF

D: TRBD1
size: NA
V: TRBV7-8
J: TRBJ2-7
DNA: TGTGCCAGCAGCTCGACAGGGGTGAAAGGCTACGAGCAGTACTTC
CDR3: CASSSTGVKGYEQYF

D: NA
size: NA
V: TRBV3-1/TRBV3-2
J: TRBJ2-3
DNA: TGTGCCAGCAACTCCCTAGCGCGGGCAGATACGCAGTATTTT
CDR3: CASNSLARADTQYF

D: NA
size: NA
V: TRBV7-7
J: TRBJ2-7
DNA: TGTGCTAGCAGCCCCGCCGGGGTCCTGTCTTTCGTGCAGTACTTC
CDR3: CASSPAGVLSFVQYF

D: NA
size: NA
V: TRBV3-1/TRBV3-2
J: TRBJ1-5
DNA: TGTGCCAGCAGCCAAGGGAGGGCAGGGGAGGGATATAGCAATCAGCCCCAGCATTTT
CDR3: CASSQGRAGEGYSNQPQHF